These 9 T cell receptor beta chains were all obtained from the same sample, sequenced in a study of T-cell reconstitution after alpha-beta-depleted transplantation in children. TCRbeta library preparation incorporated unique molecular identifiers. TCRdb recomputed calls from the PCR reads with MiXCR, one row per CDR3 protein. The sample lists approximately 420,000 distinct CDR3 sequences; 11% were seen once. Here the sequenced sample was PBMCs from the stem cell graft donor, taken from the stem cell graft. These TCRs come from a human donor who donated a stem cell graft to a child with acute myeloid leukemia.

CDR3 protein: CASSSTGRSYGYTF. CDR3 coding DNA: TGCGCCAGCAGCTCTACAGGACGTAGCTATGGCTACACCTTC. The rearrangement links TRBV5-1 to TRBJ1-2; TRBD1 is a possible D gene (5 bases). V dropped 3 bases and J dropped 4 bases, with 13 bases sitting between them. This CDR3 comprises 14 residues. Germline V CDR1 and CDR2: SGHRS, YFSETQ.

The rearrangement links TRBV7-9 to TRBJ2-1; D is ambiguous. V was shortened by 5 bases and J by 3 bases, with 8 bases between the two germline ends. The CDR3 is made up of 13 amino acids. Germline loops: CDR1 SEHNR, CDR2 FQNEAQ (reference sequence). CDR3 amino acids: CASSTDVYNEQFF. Here the CDR3 DNA reads TGTGCCAGCAGCACGGACGTCTACAATGAGCAGTTCTTC. Together with reference TRBV7-9 and TRBJ2-1, the CDR3 gives the full variable domain: DTGVSQNPRHKITKRGQNVTFRCDPISEHNRLYWYRQTLGQGPEFLTYFQNEAQLEKSRLLSDRFSAERPKGSFSTLEIQRTEQGDSAMYLCASSTDVYNEQFFGPGTRLTVL.

The genes are TRBV27 and TRBJ2-2; D is ambiguous. The CDR3 is 13 residues long. Trimming removed 6 bases at V and 2 bases at J, with 7 bases between. CDR1 is MNHEY and CDR2 is SMNVEV in the germline V gene (reference sequence). The CDR3: CASSPFNTGELFF. The CDR3 DNA reads TGTGCCAGCAGCCCATTTAACACCGGGGAGCTGTTTTTT.

The CDR3 DNA is TGCAGCGTTGAATCCGCAGGGGGTGAGACCCAGTACTTC. Translating it yields CSVESAGGETQYF. This sequence joins TRBV29-1 and TRBJ2-5, with 7 bases lining up with TRBD1. The germline CDR1 and CDR2 sequences are SQVTM and ANQGSEA. Germline trimming cut 2 bases from V and 5 bases from J; bases unmatched to any gene: 5. The CDR3 has 13 amino acids.

V is TRBV11-2 and J is TRBJ2-5; 7 bases map to TRBD1. The CDR3 contains 12 residues. Germline-derived CDR1 and CDR2 are SGHAT and FQNNGV. The V and J ends lost 7 bases and 5 bases, in that order; junction bases with no gene match: 4. In nucleotides, the CDR3 is TGTGCCAGCACCAGGGGGATGGAGACCCAGTACTTC. Translation gives CASTRGMETQYF.

V and J are TRBV9 and TRBJ1-5; 7 positions agree with TRBD1. Germline V CDR1 and CDR2: SGDLS, YYNGEE. The CDR3 is 15 residues long. V dropped 4 bases and J dropped 3; count of bases not matched to a gene: 7. The CDR3 reads CASSPGGGANQPQHF. CDR3 nucleotides: TGTGCCAGCAGCCCAGGGGGGGGGGCCAATCAGCCCCAGCATTTT.

This rearrangement joins TRBV12-3 or TRBV12-4 to TRBJ2-5; either TRBD1 or TRBD2 may supply D (6 bases each). The CDR3 has 17 amino acids. Between the trimmed V and J ends, which lost 2 bases and 5 bases, there was a span of 21 bases. CDR3 sequence reads: CASSLQRGWRGSETQYF. The CDR3 nucleotides are TGTGCCAGCAGTTTACAGAGGGGGTGGCGGGGAAGCGAGACCCAGTACTTC.

This clonotype was detected a few times. The chain couples TRBV29-1 to TRBJ2-1; D is unclear. CDR1 is SQVTM and CDR2 is ANQGSEA in the germline V gene. CDR3 length: 11 residues. V was pared by 4 bases and J by 6 bases, with 7 bases between. The CDR3 spells CSVVIANEQFF. The CDR3 region has the DNA TGCAGCGTTGTAATCGCCAATGAGCAGTTCTTC.

This clonotype occurred a few times. This sequence joins TRBV25-1 and TRBJ2-7; D remains unclear. Germline CDR1 and CDR2: MGHDK and SYGVNS. The V end was cut by 4 bases, the J end by 4 bases, with 5 bases between. This CDR3 contains 11 residues. This CDR3 reads CASSVVYEQYF. In DNA, the CDR3 is TGTGCCAGCAGTGTAGTGTACGAGCAGTACTTC.